The 5 T cell receptor beta chains presented below share a single source sample, sequenced in a study of blood T cells in healthy people across ages. The use of a sample-barcoded 5' primer and a J-beta primer mix characterized a second PCR of roughly 6 to 11 cycles. MiXCR, run by TCRdb on the 5' RACE reads, gives a single entry per CDR3 protein. The table records roughly 1,500,000 distinct CDR3 sequences, 30% to 40% of them present only once. The specimen sequenced was blood. The receptors here all came from a woman in her twenties or thirties in good health.

V gene TRBV5-6 combines with J gene TRBJ2-1; D might be TRBD1 (5 bases). V gave up 4 bases and J gave up 1 base, with 12 bases separating them. Looked up from germline, CDR1 is SGHDT and CDR2 is YYEEEE. The CDR3 spans 15 residues. CDR3 amino acids: CASSEQGRSYNEQFF. CDR3 nucleotides: TGTGCCAGCAGCGAGCAGGGCAGGTCCTACAATGAGCAGTTCTTC.

Of note for this clonotype: A single base separates this from a much larger clone, so it may be a read error. The chain employs TRBV4-2 and TRBJ2-1, with D tentatively TRBD2 (5 bases). Germline CDR1 and CDR2: LGHNA and YNFKEQ. This CDR3 has 15 residues. CDR3 nucleotides: TGTGCCGGCAGCCCAGCGGAGAGCTCCTACAATGAGCAGTTCTTC. It encodes CAGSPAESSYNEQFF.

The chain recombines TRBV2 with TRBJ2-1; D is uncertain. Germline CDR1 reads SNHLY; CDR2 reads FYNNEI. Trimming stripped 1 base from V and 6 bases from J, with 10 bases between. CDR3 length: 14 residues. The CDR3 here is CASSEGPPSNEQFF. Here the CDR3 DNA reads TGTGCCAGCAGTGAAGGCCCACCATCCAATGAGCAGTTCTTC.

This clonotype has just a few counts. The chain links TRBV7-9 to TRBJ2-3; 8 bases line up with TRBD2. J gave up 3 bases and V 11 bases, and 10 bases lay outside the gene matches. CDR3 size: 14 residues. The germline V gene encodes CDR1 SEHNR and CDR2 FQNEAQ (reference sequence). The CDR3 loop is CAGDTSGKTDTQYF. The CDR3 bases are TGTGCCGGTGATACTAGCGGAAAAACAGATACGCAGTATTTT.

To note about this clonotype: A much larger clone differs from this one at a single base, so this may be a read error. The chain combines TRBV5-1 with TRBJ2-1; possible D gene TRBD2, 5 bases. Germline loops: CDR1 SGHRS, CDR2 YFSETQ. V was pared by 5 bases and J by 6 bases, with 15 bases between. This CDR3 spans 14 amino acids. CDR3 in amino acids: CASSEAVTCNEQFF. The CDR3 DNA reads as TGCGCCAGCAGTGAAGCGGTTACCTGCAATGAGCAGTTCTTC.